What follows are 13 T cell receptor beta chains derived from one specimen sequenced in a study of blood T cell repertoires in COVID-19 (dated by TCRdb to 2020 to 2022). Library preparation was by the immunoSEQ multiplex PCR assay. TCRdb limited this immuneACCESS table to in-frame rearrangements with V and J called. A share of clones is missing; checked studies link under half to unresolved V genes, and the rest is unexplained. The sample table contains some 180,000 clones; only one count was recorded for roughly 76% of them. Clones ranked in the top ten supply just over 8.5% of the sample. Sequencing used peripheral blood. The receptor source for this set is a woman in her forties or fifties with active or convalescent COVID-19.

There are many counts of this clone. Other DNA sequences in this sample translate to the same CDR3. This sequence joins TRBV19 and TRBJ1-1; TRBD1 might be the D (5 bases). The CDR3 has 13 amino acids. V lost 4 bases, J lost 4 bases, and 10 bases lay in between. CDR1 and CDR2 (germline): LNHDA, SQIVND (reference sequence). The CDR3 DNA is TGTGCCAGTAGTACAGGGTTAAGCACTGAAGCTTTCTTT. It encodes CASSTGLSTEAFF.

This clone was seen a few times. This sequence joins TRBV30 and TRBJ1-6; 7 bases line up with TRBD1. V was pared by 4 bases and J by 10 bases, with 7 bases of the junction left unmatched. Germline CDR1 and CDR2: GTSNPN and SVGIG (reference sequence). The CDR3 has 13 residues. The CDR3 protein is CAWTRQGKSPLHF. The CDR3 bases are TGTGCCTGGACCCGACAGGGAAAATCACCCCTCCACTTT.

This clone was picked up a small number of times. The chain joins TRBV4-2 to TRBJ2-4; 8 nucleotides match TRBD1. This CDR3 is built from 17 residues. Germline V gene lookup returns CDR1 LGHNA and CDR2 YNFKEQ. After removal of 7 bases from V and 8 bases from J, the junction contained 19 bases not matched to a gene. The CDR3 protein is CASTLGTGGTQKDIQYF. The CDR3 bases are TGTGCCAGCACCCTTGGGACAGGTGGTACCCAAAAGGACATTCAGTACTTC.

The rearrangement joins TRBV5-1 to TRBJ1-3; possibly TRBD1 for D (5 bases). The germline gives CDR1 SGHRS, CDR2 YFSETQ. Trimming shortened V by 4 bases and J by 1 base, and 18 bases separated the two germline ends. This CDR3 has 17 amino acids. The CDR3 region has the DNA TGCGCCAGCAGCCCTGGACACCGTCTCCCGTCTGGAAACACCATATATTTT. As protein: CASSPGHRLPSGNTIYF.

The V and J genes are TRBV9 and TRBJ2-1, with 11 bases fitting TRBD2. The germline gives CDR1 SGDLS, CDR2 YYNGEE. The CDR3 spans 15 residues. The V and J ends lost 1 base and 10 bases, in that order; junction bases with no gene match: 7. Here the CDR3 reads CASSVLAGGVQEQFF. CDR3 sequence (DNA): TGTGCCAGCAGCGTACTAGCGGGAGGTGTCCAGGAGCAGTTCTTC.

The V and J genes are TRBV9 and TRBJ1-1; D not resolved. The CDR3 totals 16 residues. Germline-derived CDR1 and CDR2 are SGDLS and YYNGEE. Deletions cut 2 bases from V and 6 bases from J, with 20 bases between. CDR3 sequence: CASSVAPTAGLAEAFF. The CDR3 DNA is TGTGCCAGCAGCGTGGCTCCCACCGCTGGTTTGGCTGAAGCTTTCTTT.

This chain connects TRBV10-3 to TRBJ1-6, with TRBD1 as a possible D gene (6 bases). The CDR3 loop spans 14 amino acids. V gave up 5 bases and J gave up 3 bases, with 8 bases separating them. Germline CDR1 ENHRY, CDR2 SYGVKD. The CDR3 region has the DNA TGTGCCATCAGTCGGACAGACTATAATTCACCCCTCCACTTT. It yields the protein CAISRTDYNSPLHF.

J is TRBJ1-5 and V is TRBV4-3, with D possibly being TRBD1 (5 bases). V dropped 1 base and J dropped 6 bases, with 10 bases sitting between them. CDR1 and CDR2 from the germline V gene are LGHNA and YSLEER. The CDR3 spans 14 residues. The chain's CDR3 is CASSQGRAAQPQHF. The DNA of the CDR3 is TGCGCCAGCAGCCAAGGCAGGGCCGCTCAGCCCCAGCATTTT.

The V call is TRBV7-2, the J call TRBJ2-3, with a possible D match to TRBD2 (6 bases). Germline V lookup: CDR1 SGHTA, CDR2 FQGNSA. Trimming stripped 4 bases from V and 6 bases from J, with 14 bases between. The CDR3 has 14 residues. CDR3: CASSYGTRGDTQYF. CDR3 sequence (DNA): TGTGCCAGCAGCTACGGGACTCGCGGGGATACGCAGTATTTT.

This chain links TRBV6-2 or TRBV6-3 with TRBJ1-4; D unclear. The V and J ends lost 5 bases and 7 bases respectively, with 11 bases between them. CDR1 and CDR2 from the germline V gene are MNHEY and SVGEGT. This CDR3 is built from 13 residues. The CDR3 loop is CASSHLTGEKLFF. The CDR3 coding sequence is TGTGCCAGCAGTCATTTAACCGGTGAAAAACTGTTTTTT.

The chain links TRBV19 to TRBJ1-4, with TRBD1 matching 10 bases. The CDR3 length is 15 residues. Trimming at V came to 6 bases and at J to 7 bases, leaving 8 bases not matched to a gene. CDR1 is LNHDA and CDR2 is SQIVND in the germline V gene (reference sequence). The DNA of the CDR3 is TGTGCCAGTAGGGCCGGGACAGGGGTGACTGAAAAACTGTTTTTT. As protein: CASRAGTGVTEKLFF.

The chain employs TRBV14 and TRBJ2-2, with D perhaps matching TRBD1 (6 bases). The CDR3 has 13 amino acids. V was shortened by 4 bases and J by 5 bases, with 8 bases between the two germline ends. Germline V gene lookup returns CDR1 SGHDN and CDR2 FVKESK. This CDR3 is CASSLTGTGELFF. Here the CDR3 DNA reads TGTGCCAGCAGCCTGACAGGAACCGGGGAGCTGTTTTTT.

The chain combines TRBV5-1 with TRBJ2-2; TRBD2 matches at 13 bases. V shed 2 bases and J 5 bases; nucleotides not matched to a gene: 9. Per the germline V gene, CDR1 is SGHRS and CDR2 is YFSETQ. The CDR3 length is 18 residues. CDR3 sequence: CASSFQPGLAGETGELFF. DNA of the CDR3: TGCGCCAGCAGCTTTCAGCCTGGACTAGCGGGAGAGACCGGGGAGCTGTTTTTT.